This T cell receptor beta chain was captured by sequencing in a study of somatic mutations in cytotoxic T cells in rheumatoid arthritis. Study results and limitations: For CD8+ T-cell clonality, rheumatoid arthritis patients and age-matched healthy controls did not differ significantly. The top CD8+ clone topped 20% of CD8+ cells in about an eighth of the 65 patients.

Per germline, CDR1 SGHNT and CDR2 YENEEA. Trimming took off 7 bases at V and 2 bases at J, with 13 bases between the two ends. CDR3 length: 14 amino acids. Positively selected by magnetic beads, CD4+ and CD8+ cells were purity-checked by flow cytometry. The table came from immunoSEQ multiplex PCR; TCRdb's copy has only in-frame clones and leaves some out. This table has about 20,000 clones, under 85% appearing once. Concerning this clone itself: Its antigen is unidentified.

The sequence was collected from an adult with rheumatoid arthritis. The chain employs TRBV11-3 and TRBJ2-3; the D is unclear. The source material was CD8+ T cells sorted from blood. The CDR3 sequence: CASKAGLITDTQYF. In nucleotides, the CDR3 is TGTGCCAGCAAAGCAGGCCTTATCACAGATACGCAGTATTTT.